This T cell receptor (beta chain) was obtained from a study of cytomegalovirus exposure and HLA in healthy donors. Study-level results: Associated with cytomegalovirus, according to the listing, were 150 to 200 TCR beta chains.

To note about this clone: Its antigen is not known.

PCR amplification relied on 60 Vbeta primers (plus 13 Jbeta primers). TCRdb's table, derived via immunoSEQ multiplex PCR, lists solely in-frame clones and lacks some. The table includes 85,000 to 130,000 clones, about 77% detected once. This receptor was taken from a woman in her fifties or sixties in good health and CMV-seropositive. The specimen sequenced was PBMCs.

The DNA of the CDR3 is TGTGCCAGCAGCCAAGCGGACTTCTACGAGCAGTACTTC. It specifies CASSQADFYEQYF. The genes are TRBV14 and TRBJ2-7, with TRBD2 as a possible D gene (5 bases). The germline V gene has CDR1 SGHDN and CDR2 FVKESK. The length of the CDR3 is 13 residues. V was shortened by 1 base and J by 3 bases, with 7 bases between the two germline ends.